These T cell receptor beta chains were read from a single sample in a study of blood T cell repertoires in COVID-19. This table comes from immunoSEQ multiplex PCR, and its TCRdb copy is limited to in-frame clones, with some not included. The repertoire holds more than 200,000 clones, with over 75% as singletons. Sequencing input: PBMCs or T cells enriched from blood (not recorded which). The receptors originated from a man aged 30-40 years in a cohort exposed to, infected with or recovered from COVID-19 (not recorded which). The CDR3 runs from the conserved cysteine through the conserved F or W. The D gene is left open where the match is weak. Only some rows state a clone size, as once, few, many or a class for expanded clones.

J gene | V gene | clone size | D gene | CDR3 protein | CDR3 DNA
TRBJ1-5 | TRBV6-1 | . | . | CASSELGGAYSNQPQHF | TGTGCCAGCAGTGAATTGGGGGGGGCCTATAGCAATCAGCCCCAGCATTTT
TRBJ2-7 | TRBV7-9 | . | TRBD1 | CASSQPGQGSYEQYF | TGTGCCAGCAGCCAGCCCGGACAGGGCTCCTACGAGCAGTACTTC
TRBJ1-1 | TRBV6-5 | once | . | CASSYSSGGQAFF | TGTGCCAGCAGTTACTCGAGCGGGGGGCAGGCTTTCTTT
TRBJ2-7 | TRBV11-3 | . | TRBD1 | CASSSRTGSSYEQYF | TGTGCCAGCAGCTCCAGGACAGGGAGCTCCTACGAGCAGTACTTC
TRBJ1-4 | TRBV2 | . | TRBD1 | CASSDRDRNEKLFF | TGTGCCAGCAGTGACCGGGACAGAAATGAAAAACTGTTTTTT
TRBJ2-7 | TRBV7-2 | once | . | CASSSRLDSLYEQYF | TGTGCCAGCAGCTCCCGATTAGACAGCCTATACGAGCAGTACTTC
TRBJ1-6 | TRBV28 | . | . | CATNPSTLYNSPLHF | TGTGCCACCAACCCGAGTACCCTCTATAATTCACCCCTCCACTTT
TRBJ2-5 | TRBV4-2 | . | TRBD2 | CASSQPTSGRTETQYF | TGTGCCAGCAGCCAACCCACTAGCGGGAGAACAGAGACCCAGTACTTC
TRBJ2-7 | TRBV20-1 | . | TRBD1 | CSASLSTGQGSGREQYF | TGCAGTGCTAGTCTATCGACGGGACAGGGGTCCGGTCGCGAGCAGTACTTC
TRBJ1-4 | TRBV5-6 | . | . | CASSFWEGEDEKLFF | TGTGCCAGCAGCTTCTGGGAGGGGGAGGATGAAAAACTGTTTTTT
TRBJ1-6 | TRBV18 | . | . | CASSLSGERSPLHF | TGTGCCAGCTCACTTTCGGGGGAGCGGTCACCCCTCCACTTT
TRBJ2-1 | TRBV9 | once | TRBD2 | CASSASGSYNEQFF | TGTGCCAGCAGCGCTAGCGGGAGCTACAATGAGCAGTTCTTC
TRBJ1-1 | TRBV6-4 | . | TRBD1 | CASSEFTGGTEAFF | TGTGCCAGCAGTGAGTTTACAGGGGGCACTGAAGCTTTCTTT
TRBJ2-2 | TRBV2 | . | TRBD1 | CASSSDRENTGELFF | TGTGCCAGCAGCTCAGACAGGGAGAACACCGGGGAGCTGTTTTTT
TRBJ1-4 | TRBV4-1 | . | . | CASRTYDGNEKLFF | TGCGCCAGTCGGACTTACGACGGGAATGAAAAACTGTTTTTT
TRBJ2-3 | TRBV4-3 | . | TRBD2 | CASSQGGEGTDTQYF | TGCGCCAGCAGCCAGGGAGGGGAAGGGACAGATACGCAGTATTTT
TRBJ2-1 | TRBV19 | . | TRBD2 | CASSPATSGSHNEQFF | TGTGCCAGTAGTCCAGCGACTAGCGGGAGCCACAATGAGCAGTTCTTC
TRBJ1-1 | TRBV7-9 | . | . | CASSLTGRNTEAFF | TGTGCCAGCAGCTTAACAGGGAGGAACACTGAAGCTTTCTTT
TRBJ2-7 | TRBV7-2 | . | TRBD1 | CASSFRDSFYEQYF | TGTGCCAGCAGCTTCCGGGACAGTTTCTACGAGCAGTACTTC
TRBJ1-5 | TRBV13 | . | . | CASSLGQGRQPQHF | TGTGCCAGCAGCTTAGGACAGGGTAGACAGCCCCAGCATTTT
TRBJ2-7 | TRBV5-1 | . | TRBD1 | CASSPTTGGPYEQYF | TGCGCCAGCAGCCCAACGACAGGGGGCCCCTACGAGCAGTACTTC
TRBJ1-6 | TRBV7-9 | . | TRBD1 | CASSKGTGGGSPLHF | TGTGCCAGCAGCAAAGGGACAGGCGGTGGGTCACCCCTCCACTTT
TRBJ1-2 | TRBV19 | . | TRBD1 | CASKIGEDRVLGYTF | TGTGCCAGTAAAATTGGCGAGGACAGGGTCCTTGGCTACACCTTC
TRBJ1-5 | TRBV28 | once | . | CASSLTQGLVNQPQHF | TGTGCCAGCAGTCTGACCCAGGGGCTCGTCAATCAGCCCCAGCATTTT
TRBJ2-7 | TRBV3-1/TRBV3-2 | . | TRBD2 | CASSQERLADNYEQYF | TGTGCCAGCAGCCAAGAGCGCCTAGCGGACAACTACGAGCAGTACTTC
TRBJ1-1 | TRBV14 | few | TRBD1 | CASSQETGTVDTEAFF | TGTGCCAGCAGCCAAGAGACAGGGACCGTGGACACTGAAGCTTTCTTT
TRBJ2-1 | TRBV6-5 | . | TRBD1 | CASSYRRTGLDNEQFF | TGTGCCAGCAGTTATCGGAGGACAGGGCTCGACAATGAGCAGTTCTTC
TRBJ2-2 | TRBV7-9 | . | TRBD1 | CASSLDRGYTGELFF | TGTGCCAGCAGCTTGGACAGGGGATACACCGGGGAGCTGTTTTTT
TRBJ1-4 | TRBV19 | . | . | CASSIQGSEDEKLFF | TGTGCCAGTAGTATCCAGGGGTCTGAAGATGAAAAACTGTTTTTT
TRBJ2-7 | TRBV5-6 | . | TRBD1 | CASSWGQLTEQQYF | TGTGCCAGCAGCTGGGGACAGTTGACGGAGCAGCAGTACTTC
TRBJ2-2 | TRBV5-1 | . | TRBD2 | CASSLRDYITGELFF | TGCGCCAGCAGCCTTAGGGACTACATCACCGGGGAGCTGTTTTTT
TRBJ1-1 | TRBV27 | . | . | CASSWGTLAEAFF | TGTGCCAGCAGTTGGGGGACACTCGCTGAAGCTTTCTTT
TRBJ2-1 | TRBV29-1 | . | . | CSVGPVIEQFF | TGCAGCGTTGGCCCGGTTATTGAGCAGTTCTTC
TRBJ2-7 | TRBV4-3 | . | TRBD1 | CASSPQTGGRDEQYF | TGCGCCAGCAGCCCGCAGACAGGGGGCAGGGACGAGCAGTACTTC
TRBJ1-2 | TRBV27 | large | . | CASSLSRGGLNGYTF | TGTGCCAGCAGTTTGAGTAGGGGTGGGTTGAATGGCTACACCTTC
TRBJ2-7 | TRBV4-1 | . | . | CASSHVSHEQYF | TGCGCCAGCAGCCATGTGAGTCACGAGCAGTACTTC
TRBJ2-5 | TRBV11-2 | . | TRBD1 | CASSLAGTGGETQYF | TGTGCCAGCAGCTTAGCCGGGACAGGGGGAGAGACCCAGTACTTC
TRBJ2-3 | TRBV28 | . | TRBD2 | CATRILAGTDTQYF | TGTGCCACCCGAATACTAGCGGGCACAGATACGCAGTATTTT
TRBJ2-3 | TRBV10-3 | . | TRBD1 | CAISESLRMTGRTDTQYF | TGTGCCATCAGTGAAAGTCTAAGAATGACAGGGCGAACAGATACGCAGTATTTT
TRBJ2-2 | TRBV5-1 | . | TRBD1 | CASSLPTTGGTGELFF | TGCGCCAGCAGCTTGCCCACAACAGGGGGCACCGGGGAGCTGTTTTTT
TRBJ2-2 | TRBV5-1 | . | TRBD2 | CASSLAVLAGGEGGTGELFF | TGCGCCAGCAGCTTGGCCGTACTAGCGGGAGGGGAAGGTGGCACCGGGGAGCTGTTTTTT
TRBJ2-2 | TRBV12-3/TRBV12-4 | . | . | CASSARGAGELFF | TGTGCCAGCAGTGCCAGGGGCGCCGGGGAGCTGTTTTTT
TRBJ1-4 | TRBV15 | . | TRBD1 | CATSRNRGKDEKLFF | TGTGCCACCAGCAGAAACAGGGGGAAGGATGAAAAACTGTTTTTT
TRBJ2-2 | TRBV2 | . | . | CASTRLANTGELFF | TGTGCCAGCACTCGACTAGCGAACACCGGGGAGCTGTTTTTT
TRBJ2-1 | TRBV13 | once | . | CASSFSPDLSYNEQFF | TGTGCCAGCAGCTTCTCCCCAGATCTCTCCTACAATGAGCAGTTCTTC
TRBJ2-1 | TRBV15 | . | TRBD2 | CATSKGLAGNYNEQFF | TGTGCCACCAGCAAAGGACTAGCGGGAAACTACAATGAGCAGTTCTTC
TRBJ1-4 | TRBV29-1 | . | . | CSVAITNEKLFF | TGCAGCGTTGCTATAACCAATGAAAAACTGTTTTTT
TRBJ2-7 | TRBV7-8 | . | . | CASSSQGYEQYF | TGTGCCAGCAGCTCCCAGGGGTACGAGCAGTACTTC
TRBJ2-3 | TRBV7-3 | . | . | CASSLGHSTDTQYF | TGTGCCAGCAGCTTAGGGCATAGCACAGATACGCAGTATTTT
TRBJ1-4 | TRBV19 | . | TRBD1 | CASMEGQVPKKLFF | TGTGCCAGTATGGAGGGACAGGTGCCTAAAAAACTGTTTTTT
TRBJ1-3 | TRBV5-5 | few | TRBD1 | CASSLQGHTIYF | TGTGCCAGCAGCCTACAGGGGCACACCATATATTTT
TRBJ2-5 | TRBV5-1 | . | . | CASSMSSTGRMSKTQYF | TGCGCCAGCAGCATGAGCTCGACAGGGAGGATGAGTAAGACCCAGTACTTC
TRBJ2-1 | TRBV5-5 | . | . | CASRFLSGTNNEQFF | TGTGCCAGCAGGTTTCTAAGCGGGACAAACAATGAGCAGTTCTTC
TRBJ2-7 | TRBV2 | . | . | CASRGDGYEQYF | TGTGCCAGCAGGGGAGACGGGTACGAGCAGTACTTC
TRBJ2-3 | TRBV7-6 | . | TRBD2 | CASSLRVRTSGTDTQYF | TGTGCCAGCAGCTTAAGGGTTAGGACTAGCGGCACAGATACGCAGTATTTT
TRBJ2-7 | TRBV5-1 | . | . | CASTTGTLDSYEQYF | TGCGCCAGCACCACCGGGACTTTGGACTCCTACGAGCAGTACTTC
TRBJ1-3 | TRBV7-6 | . | . | CASSSTQGIGNTIYF | TGTGCCAGCAGCTCTACACAGGGTATAGGAAACACCATATATTTT
TRBJ2-2 | TRBV19 | . | . | CAVSLDSWNTGELFF | TGTGCCGTATCCCTGGACTCGTGGAACACCGGGGAGCTGTTTTTT
TRBJ2-1 | TRBV7-9 | . | TRBD1 | CASSLALTGGYEQFF | TGTGCCAGCAGCTTAGCGCTGACAGGGGGATATGAGCAGTTCTTC